These 21 T cell receptor beta chains originate from one sample sequenced in a study of regulatory T cells in long-lasting Graves disease. TCR beta libraries were built with iRepertoire HTBI primers and Arm-PCR of CDR3 regions. TCRdb itself ran the multiplex PCR reads through MiXCR, one entry per CDR3 protein. The sample shows about 200,000 distinct CDR3 sequences, roughly 19% of them seen only once. The time point here: newly diagnosed GD, antithyroid drugs for less than 3 months. With RNA extracted from PBMCs as input, the TCR library was made. The sample also formed part of further work on T cells in Graves' hyperthyroidism and ophthalmopathy.

Specimen: peripheral blood mononuclear cells (PBMCs), collected at new diagnosis, from a patient treated with antithyroid drugs. Every receptor here comes from a woman in her twenties or thirties with Graves disease.

This clonotype was detected only a few times. The V call is TRBV20-1, the J call TRBJ2-1; TRBD2 aligns across 7 bases. V trimming: 0 bases; J trimming: 1 base; junction bases outside the gene matches: 9. Germline values: CDR1 DFQATT, CDR2 SNEGSKA (reference sequence). There are 17 residues in the CDR3. The DNA for the CDR3 is TGCAGTGCTAGAGATCTTAGGCGGGGGAGATCCTACAATGAGCAGTTCTTC. Amino acids: CSARDLRRGRSYNEQFF.

This clonotype was seen a few times. The chain has TRBV6-2 or TRBV6-3 and TRBJ2-7; no definite D call. This CDR3 contains 14 residues. Germline V gives CDR1 MNHEY, CDR2 SVGEGT. Trimming shortened V by 6 bases and J by 4 bases, and 16 bases separated the two germline ends. The CDR3 DNA is TGTGCCAGCAGCGACCCAGGCCTGGGGTACGAGCAGTACTTC. Translating it yields CASSDPGLGYEQYF.

CDR3 protein: CASNLGTSGGARETQYF. Written as DNA, the CDR3 is TGTGCCAGCAACCTCGGCACTAGCGGGGGGGCGAGGGAGACCCAGTACTTC. The chain recombines TRBV7-2 with TRBJ2-3; 13 bases agree with TRBD2. The J call is doubtful: the DNA matches TRBJ2-5 better. Germline lookup yields CDR1 SGHTA and CDR2 FQGNSA. There are 17 residues in the CDR3.

The table lists this clonotype with many counts. The J gene is TRBJ1-1, the V gene TRBV20-1; 10 positions match TRBD1. J lost 5 bases, V lost 3 bases, and 9 bases had no gene match. The V gene's germline CDR1 is DFQATT and CDR2 SNEGSKA (reference sequence). The CDR3 extends over 15 amino acids. In DNA form, the CDR3 reads TGCAGTGCTAGCTATCCGGGACAGGGGACGACTGAAGCTTTCTTT. Its protein is CSASYPGQGTTEAFF.

The sample holds many counts of this clonotype. CDR3 nucleotides: TGTGCCAGCAGCTCCCCCCCTACAGGGCGGCATCGCTACGAGCAGTACTTC. The encoded protein is CASSSPPTGRHRYEQYF. The chain has TRBV7-3 and TRBJ2-7; D possibly corresponds to TRBD1 (6 bases). There are 17 residues in the CDR3. Deletions cut 4 bases from V and 3 bases from J, with 22 bases between. Germline CDR1 and CDR2: SGHTA and FQGTGA.

This clonotype was counted at least ten times. The V call is TRBV9, the J call TRBJ1-2; no clear D. Germline V lookup: CDR1 SGDLS, CDR2 YYNGEE. The CDR3 spans 13 residues. Deletions cut 7 bases from V and 2 bases from J, with 12 bases between. The CDR3 region has the DNA TGTGCCAGCCGCTCGGGCCAGAACTATGGCTACACCTTC. Its translation: CASRSGQNYGYTF.

This clonotype was found many times. The gene calls are TRBV6-1 and TRBJ1-5; no firm D call. Germline V gives CDR1 MNHNS, CDR2 SASEGT. V lost 5 bases and J 9 bases, leaving 14 bases between the germline ends. This CDR3 spans 13 amino acids. The DNA for the CDR3 is TGTGCCAGCAGTCCTCGAAGGGAACTGCCCCAGCATTTT. Translated: CASSPRRELPQHF.

The table lists this clonotype with many counts. The CDR3 reads CASSPYLTGELFF. In DNA form, the CDR3 reads TGTGCCAGCAGCCCCTATCTGACCGGGGAGCTGTTTTTT. V usage is TRBV11-3 and J usage is TRBJ2-2, with D uncertain. Trimming took 5 bases from V and 5 from J, leaving 9 bases between them. The CDR3 loop spans 13 amino acids. From germline, CDR1 is SGHNT and CDR2 YENEEA. The full variable domain, in which reference TRBV11-3 and TRBJ2-2 provide the parts outside the CDR3, is EAGVVQSPRYKIIEKKQPVAFWCNPISGHNTLYWYLQNLGQGPELLIRYENEEAVDDSQLPKDRFSAERLKGVDSTLKIQPAELGDSAVYLCASSPYLTGELFFGEGSRLTVL.

This clonotype was seen at least ten times. The chain recombines TRBV6-5 with TRBJ1-2; D might be TRBD1 (5 bases). V lost 2 bases, J lost 3 bases, and 13 bases lay in between. The CDR3 covers 15 residues. Germline V CDR1 and CDR2: MNHEY, SVGAGI. The DNA for the CDR3 is TGTGCCAGCAGTTACAGGCAGGGCCGGGACTATGGCTACACCTTC. Translating gives CASSYRQGRDYGYTF.

The sample holds many counts of this clonotype. The chain links TRBV5-5 to TRBJ2-5, with D perhaps TRBD2 (7 bases). V was clipped by 3 bases and J by 3 bases, with 15 bases between them. CDR3 length: 15 residues. CDR1 SGHKS and CDR2 YYEKEE come from the germline V gene (reference sequence). The CDR3 reads CASSYLTGREETQYF. The DNA of the CDR3 is TGTGCCAGCAGCTACCTAACAGGGAGGGAAGAGACCCAGTACTTC.

This clonotype was recorded at least ten times. This chain connects TRBV6-2 or TRBV6-3 to TRBJ2-3; TRBD2 agrees at 9 bases. Germline V lookup: CDR1 MNHEY, CDR2 SVGEGT. The CDR3 consists of 19 residues. J gave up 5 bases and V 1 base, and 16 bases lay outside the gene matches. Here the CDR3 reads CASSYYGRTKRGEGDTQYF. CDR3 in DNA: TGTGCCAGCAGTTACTATGGGAGGACGAAGCGGGGGGAAGGAGATACGCAGTATTTT.

The gene calls are TRBV20-1 and TRBJ2-3; TRBD2 matches 7 bases. Looked up from germline, CDR1 is DFQATT and CDR2 is SNEGSKA (reference sequence). The CDR3 sequence is 15 residues long. V shed 5 bases and J 3 bases; nucleotides not matched to a gene: 11. The CDR3 loop is CSAAGYGGRTDTQYF. CDR3 nucleotide sequence: TGCAGTGCTGCCGGCTATGGCGGGAGAACAGATACGCAGTATTTT.

This clonotype was counted at least ten times. The J gene is TRBJ2-7, the V gene TRBV7-9; possible D gene TRBD2, 7 bases. The CDR3 length is 15 residues. Germline lookup yields CDR1 SEHNR and CDR2 FQNEAQ (reference sequence). V lost 5 bases and J lost 2, with 16 bases in between. The CDR3 is CASSGAGASPYEQYF. CDR3 sequence (DNA): TGTGCCAGCAGCGGGGCGGGGGCCTCCCCCTACGAGCAGTACTTC.

Concerning this clonotype: Only one base separates this from a far larger clonotype, so it likely reflects a read error. J is TRBJ1-1 and V is TRBV7-9; 7 bases line up with TRBD1. The CDR3 runs 14 residues. Per germline, CDR1 SEHNR and CDR2 FQNEAQ (reference sequence). The trim removed 1 base at V and 4 bases at J, leaving 3 bases unmatched. CDR3 sequence reads: CASSLGAGGTEAFF. The CDR3, as DNA: TGTGCCAGCAGCTTAGGTGCAGGGGGCACTGAAGCTTTCTTT.

This chain connects TRBV5-1 to TRBJ2-7; 15 bases are shared with TRBD2. V gave up 4 bases and J gave up 5 bases; unmatched junction bases: 13. The CDR3 loop spans 18 amino acids. The germline V gene encodes CDR1 SGHRS and CDR2 YFSETQ. The CDR3 is CASSTGLAGGPMGDEQYF. CDR3 nucleotides: TGCGCCAGCAGCACCGGACTAGCGGGAGGGCCTATGGGAGACGAGCAGTACTTC.

This clonotype appeared many times. The chain couples TRBV19 to TRBJ1-1; the D gene is possibly TRBD1 (5 bases). Germline V gives CDR1 LNHDA, CDR2 SQIVND (reference sequence). Trimming took off 4 bases at V and 9 bases at J, with 15 bases between the two ends. The CDR3 runs 13 residues. CDR3 nucleotide sequence: TGTGCCAGTAGTACCCCGGGGACCTCCAAAGCTTTCTTT. Its protein product is CASSTPGTSKAFF.

This clonotype was detected many times. The J gene is TRBJ2-7, the V gene TRBV20-1; 12 nucleotides line up with TRBD2. The CDR3 extends over 14 amino acids. Trimming took 6 bases from V and 3 from J; bases not matched to a gene: 6. Germline CDR1 reads DFQATT; CDR2 reads SNEGSKA (reference sequence). CDR3 sequence: CSARTSGAFYEQYF. The CDR3 DNA is TGCAGTGCGAGGACTAGCGGGGCATTCTACGAGCAGTACTTC.

J is TRBJ2-1 and V is TRBV2; 8 bases align to TRBD2. With 4 bases clipped from V and 5 bases from J, the junction kept 4 bases outside the gene matches. CDR3 length: 14 residues. CDR1 and CDR2 (germline): SNHLY, FYNNEI. The CDR3 DNA reads TGTGCCAGCAGTGGGGGCGGGGGGAACAATGAGCAGTTCTTC. Residues: CASSGGGGNNEQFF. The whole variable domain, filled in from reference TRBV2 and TRBJ2-1, reads EPEVTQTPSHQVTQMGQEVILRCVPISNHLYFYWYRQILGQKVEFLVSFYNNEISEKSEIFDDQFSVERPDGSNFTLKIRSTKLEDSAMYFCASSGGGGNNEQFFGPGTRLTVL.

This clonotype was observed at least ten times. The chain couples TRBV30 to TRBJ1-1; 7 nucleotides match TRBD1. The length of the CDR3 is 12 residues. Germline CDR1 is GTSNPN and CDR2 is SVGIG (reference sequence). J gave up 5 bases and V 5 bases, and 5 bases lay outside the gene matches. The CDR3 coding sequence is TGTGCCTGGTGGCCCAGGGGGACTGAAGCTTTCTTT. Protein: CAWWPRGTEAFF.

Concerning this clonotype itself: Relative to the germline gene, one junction end is altered; a read error may explain this. This rearrangement joins TRBV24-1 to TRBJ2-2; D remains unclear. This CDR3 has 15 residues. Looked up from germline, CDR1 is KGHDR and CDR2 is SFDVKD. CDR3 nucleotide sequence: TGTGCCACCATTGATTTGGGCTTCGGCACCGGGGAGCTGTTTTTT. Amino acid sequence: CATIDLGFGTGELFF.

The gene calls are TRBV20-1 and TRBJ2-1; 9 positions match TRBD2. Germline CDR1 reads DFQATT; CDR2 reads SNEGSKA (reference sequence). The CDR3 has 16 residues. The ends lost 1 base at V and 9 bases at J; junction bases unmatched: 13. Written as DNA, the CDR3 is TGCAGTGCTAGAGCCCCCCTAGCGGGAAGAGTGTTTGAGCAGTTCTTC. This gives the protein CSARAPLAGRVFEQFF.